The present TCR beta chain was sequenced within a study of cytomegalovirus exposure and HLA in healthy donors. Profiled with immunoSEQ multiplex PCR; TCRdb holds only in-frame clones, not every one. The data hold roughly 180,000 clones, with more than 75% observed a single time. Germline values: CDR1 LNHDA, CDR2 SQIVND (reference sequence). This CDR3 contains 14 residues. V was pared by 7 bases and J by 0 bases, with 10 bases between. The receptor was isolated from a man aged 18 to 35 in good health and CMV-seropositive. This chain connects TRBV19 to TRBJ2-1; D gene uncertain. The material sequenced was PBMCs. The CDR3 DNA follows: TGTGCCAGTACCGGCGGCAGCTCCTACAATGAGCAGTTCTTC. Translated, it gives CASTGGSSYNEQFF.